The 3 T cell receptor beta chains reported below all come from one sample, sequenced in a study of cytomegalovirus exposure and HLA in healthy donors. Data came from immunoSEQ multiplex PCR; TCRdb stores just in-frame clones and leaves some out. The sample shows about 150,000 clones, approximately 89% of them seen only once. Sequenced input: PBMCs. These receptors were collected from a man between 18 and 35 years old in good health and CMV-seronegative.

As DNA, the CDR3 is TGCGCCAGCACGAACAGGGGCTCCTACAATGAGCAGTTCTTC. It yields the protein CASTNRGSYNEQFF. V and J are TRBV5-1 and TRBJ2-1; 7 nucleotides match TRBD1. The CDR3 is 14 amino acids. Germline V CDR1 and CDR2: SGHRS, YFSETQ. The trim removed 6 bases at V and 0 bases at J, leaving 3 bases unmatched.

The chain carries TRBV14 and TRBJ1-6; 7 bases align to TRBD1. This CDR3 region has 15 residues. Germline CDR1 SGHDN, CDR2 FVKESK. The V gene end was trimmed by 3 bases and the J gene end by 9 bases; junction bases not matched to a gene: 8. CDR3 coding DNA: TGTGCCAGCAGCCAGACGACAGGGTTAAGTTCACCCCTCCACTTT. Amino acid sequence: CASSQTTGLSSPLHF.

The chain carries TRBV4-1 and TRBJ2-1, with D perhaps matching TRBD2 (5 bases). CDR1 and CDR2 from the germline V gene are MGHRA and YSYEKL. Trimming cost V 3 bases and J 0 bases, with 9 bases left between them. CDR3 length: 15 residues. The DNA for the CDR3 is TGCGCCAGCAGCCAGGACTCAAGCTCCTACAATGAGCAGTTCTTC. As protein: CASSQDSSSYNEQFF.